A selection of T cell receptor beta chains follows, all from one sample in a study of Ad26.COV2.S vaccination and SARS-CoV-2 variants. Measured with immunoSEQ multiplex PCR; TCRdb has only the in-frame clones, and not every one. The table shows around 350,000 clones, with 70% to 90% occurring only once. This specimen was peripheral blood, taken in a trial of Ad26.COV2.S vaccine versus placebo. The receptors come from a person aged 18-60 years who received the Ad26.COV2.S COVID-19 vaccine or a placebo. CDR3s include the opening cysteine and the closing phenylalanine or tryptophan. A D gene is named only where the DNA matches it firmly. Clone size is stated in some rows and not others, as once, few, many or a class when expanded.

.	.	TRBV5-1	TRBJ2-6	CASSKTGSSGANVLTF	TGCGCCAGCAGCAAGACAGGCAGCTCTGGGGCCAACGTCCTGACTTTC
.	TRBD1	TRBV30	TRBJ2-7	CAWSLGQLIRF	TGTGCCTGGAGTTTGGGACAGCTCATCCGTTTC
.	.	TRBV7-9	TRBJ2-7	CASSADRYPYEQYF	TGTGCCAGCAGCGCAGACAGGTATCCCTACGAGCAGTACTTC
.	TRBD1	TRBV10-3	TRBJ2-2	CAIRGTASNTGELFF	TGTGCCATCAGGGGGACAGCTTCCAACACCGGGGAGCTGTTTTTT
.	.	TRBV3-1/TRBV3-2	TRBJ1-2	CASSLEKGGYTF	TGTGCCAGCAGCCTCGAAAAGGGCGGCTACACCTTC
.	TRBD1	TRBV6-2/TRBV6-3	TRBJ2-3	CASSFQPRTGLADTQYF	TGTGCCAGCAGTTTCCAACCCCGGACAGGGCTCGCAGATACGCAGTATTTT
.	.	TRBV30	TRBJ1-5	CAWSVTNSNQPQHF	TGTGCCTGGAGTGTGACGAATAGCAATCAGCCCCAGCATTTT
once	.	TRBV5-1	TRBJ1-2	CASSLIQGEGYTF	TGCGCCAGCAGCTTAATACAGGGTGAGGGCTACACCTTC
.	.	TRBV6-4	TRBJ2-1	CASSEWTRENEQFF	TGTGCCAGCAGTGAGTGGACCCGGGAGAATGAGCAGTTCTTC
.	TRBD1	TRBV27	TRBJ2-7	CASSDFPGQGTYEQYF	TGTGCCAGCAGTGACTTTCCGGGACAGGGTACCTACGAGCAGTACTTC
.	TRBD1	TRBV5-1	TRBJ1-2	CASSWRTGGASSGYTF	TGCGCCAGCAGCTGGAGGACAGGGGGCGCGTCTTCTGGCTACACCTTC
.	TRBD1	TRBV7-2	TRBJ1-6	CASSLPTGLDSPLHF	TGTGCCAGCAGCTTACCGACAGGGTTGGATTCACCCCTCCACTTT
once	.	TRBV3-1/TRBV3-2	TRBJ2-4	CASSPKTAIQYF	TGTGCCAGCAGCCCAAAGACCGCCATTCAGTACTTC
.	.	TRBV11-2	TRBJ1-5	CASSLGGYSNQPQHF	TGTGCCAGCAGCTTAGGGGGATATAGCAATCAGCCCCAGCATTTT
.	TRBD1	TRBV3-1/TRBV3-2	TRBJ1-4	CASSSRDRGINEKLFF	TGTGCCAGCAGCTCCCGGGACAGGGGGATTAATGAAAAACTGTTTTTT
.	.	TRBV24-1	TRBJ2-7	CATSDLPGGEQYF	TGTGCCACCAGTGATCTCCCCGGTGGCGAGCAGTACTTC
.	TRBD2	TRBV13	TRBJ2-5	CASGGGAEETQYF	TGTGCCAGCGGCGGGGGGGCCGAAGAGACCCAGTACTTC
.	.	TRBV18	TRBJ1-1	CASSPRDYTEAFF	TGTGCCAGCTCACCGCGAGACTACACTGAAGCTTTCTTT
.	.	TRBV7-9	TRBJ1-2	CASSFPGQLGYTF	TGTGCCAGCAGCTTCCCAGGGCAGCTTGGCTACACCTTC
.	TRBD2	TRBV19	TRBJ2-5	CASSRLAGGGKETQYF	TGTGCCAGTAGTAGGCTAGCGGGAGGAGGAAAAGAGACCCAGTACTTC
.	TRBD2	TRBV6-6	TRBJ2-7	CASSFLSGSYEQYF	TGTGCCAGCAGTTTCCTTAGCGGGAGCTACGAGCAGTACTTC
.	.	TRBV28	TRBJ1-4	CASSVVSEKLFF	TGTGCCAGCAGCGTGGTGAGCGAAAAACTGTTTTTT
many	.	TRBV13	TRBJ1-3	CASSLGVRSGNTIYF	TGTGCCAGCAGCTTGGGGGTTAGATCTGGAAACACCATATATTTT
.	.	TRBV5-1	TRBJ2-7	CASSFAGDSYEQYF	TGCGCCAGCAGCTTTGCTGGAGACTCCTACGAGCAGTACTTC
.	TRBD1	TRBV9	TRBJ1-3	CASSVLGTASGNTIYF	TGTGCCAGCAGCGTACTCGGGACAGCCTCTGGAAACACCATATATTTT
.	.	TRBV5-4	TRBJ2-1	CASSPPAGQYYEQFF	TGTGCCAGCAGCCCCCCCGCGGGGCAATATTATGAGCAGTTCTTC
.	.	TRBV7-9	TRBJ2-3	CASSLVRQTSTDTQYF	TGTGCCAGCAGCTTAGTCAGGCAGACAAGCACAGATACGCAGTATTTT
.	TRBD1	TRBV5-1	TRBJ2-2	CASVGQYTGELFF	TGCGCCAGTGTGGGACAGTACACCGGGGAGCTGTTTTTT
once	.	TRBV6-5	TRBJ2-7	CASSHRRRPYEQYF	TGTGCCAGCAGTCACCGGCGCAGGCCCTACGAGCAGTACTTC
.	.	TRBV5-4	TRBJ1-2	CASSQGISAVYGYTF	TGTGCCAGCAGCCAGGGCATTTCGGCGGTCTATGGCTACACCTTC
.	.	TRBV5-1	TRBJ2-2	CASSLVQGDTGELFF	TGCGCCAGCAGCTTGGTGCAGGGAGACACCGGGGAGCTGTTTTTT
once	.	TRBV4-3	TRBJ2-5	CASSQKWAGATQYF	TGCGCCAGCAGCCAAAAATGGGCCGGGGCGACCCAGTACTTC
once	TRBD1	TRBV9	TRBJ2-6	CASTTGAVAGANVLTF	TGTGCCAGCACCACAGGGGCAGTTGCTGGGGCCAACGTCCTGACTTTC
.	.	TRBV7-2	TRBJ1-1	CASSTREPNTEAFF	TGTGCCAGCAGCACGAGAGAACCGAACACTGAAGCTTTCTTT
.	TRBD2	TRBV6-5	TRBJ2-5	CASRGAGGNQETQYF	TGTGCCAGCAGAGGAGCGGGGGGAAACCAAGAGACCCAGTACTTC
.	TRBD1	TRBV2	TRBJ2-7	CASNQDRDSYEQYF	TGTGCCAGCAACCAGGACAGGGATAGTTACGAGCAGTACTTC
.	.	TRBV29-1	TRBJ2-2	CSAQQGWDTGELFF	TGCAGCGCCCAACAGGGATGGGACACCGGGGAGCTGTTTTTT
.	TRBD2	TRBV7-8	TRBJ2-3	CASNHMGGGGTDTQYF	TGTGCCAGCAACCATATGGGGGGGGGAGGCACAGATACGCAGTATTTT
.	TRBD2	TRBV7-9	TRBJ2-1	CASSWALAAPYNEQFF	TGTGCCAGCAGCTGGGCTCTAGCGGCCCCTTACAATGAGCAGTTCTTC
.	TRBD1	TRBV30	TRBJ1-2	CAWSAGQTYGYTF	TGTGCCTGGAGTGCGGGACAGACATATGGCTACACCTTC
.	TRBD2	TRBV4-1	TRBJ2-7	CASSLRTSGSAYEQYF	TGCGCCAGCAGCCTCCGGACTAGCGGGAGCGCCTACGAGCAGTACTTC
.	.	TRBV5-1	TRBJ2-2	CASRRDGTGELFF	TGCGCCAGCAGGAGAGATGGCACCGGGGAGCTGTTTTTT
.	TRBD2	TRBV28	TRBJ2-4	CTAGGDKNIQYF	TGTACTGCGGGAGGGGACAAAAACATTCAGTACTTC
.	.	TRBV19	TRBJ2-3	CASTPTRTSTDTQYF	TGTGCCAGTACCCCGACGAGGACTAGCACAGATACGCAGTATTTT
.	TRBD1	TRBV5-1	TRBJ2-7	CASSEAGQGAYEQYF	TGCGCCAGCAGCGAAGCAGGACAGGGGGCCTACGAGCAGTACTTC
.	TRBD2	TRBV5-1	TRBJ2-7	CASSLVTSGPGEQYF	TGCGCCAGCAGCTTGGTGACTAGCGGCCCGGGTGAGCAGTACTTC
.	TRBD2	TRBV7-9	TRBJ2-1	CASSRLGSGRREQFF	TGTGCCAGCAGCCGACTAGGTAGCGGGAGACGTGAGCAGTTCTTC
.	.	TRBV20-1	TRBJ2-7	CSAKNTYEQYF	TGCAGTGCTAAAAACACCTACGAGCAGTACTTC
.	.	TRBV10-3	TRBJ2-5	CAISESPQRGGETQYF	TGTGCCATCAGTGAGTCCCCTCAGAGGGGTGGAGAGACCCAGTACTTC
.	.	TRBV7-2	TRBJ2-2	CASNQPSGGANTGELFF	TGTGCCAGCAACCAACCGAGTGGGGGCGCGAACACCGGGGAGCTGTTTTTT
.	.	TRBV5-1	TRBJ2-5	CASSSPAGGGQYF	TGCGCCAGCAGCTCCCCGGCAGGTGGGGGCCAGTACTTC
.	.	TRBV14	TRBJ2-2	CASSNLQTGELFF	TGTGCCAGCAGCAATCTGCAAACCGGGGAGCTGTTTTTT
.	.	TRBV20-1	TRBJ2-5	CSASPRGSGSGTQYF	TGCAGTGCTAGTCCACGTGGGAGCGGTAGTGGGACCCAGTACTTC
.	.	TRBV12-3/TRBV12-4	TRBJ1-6	CASSRAGLSPLHF	TGTGCCAGCAGCCGGGCAGGATTGTCACCCCTCCACTTT
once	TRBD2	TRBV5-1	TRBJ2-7	CASSLESGGAYEQYF	TGCGCCAGCAGCTTGGAGAGCGGGGGGGCTTACGAGCAGTACTTC
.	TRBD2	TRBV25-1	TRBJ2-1	CASSGGGGSYNEQFF	TGTGCCAGCAGCGGCGGGGGGGGCTCCTACAATGAGCAGTTCTTC
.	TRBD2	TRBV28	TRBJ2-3	CASSLALRSGRATDTQYF	TGTGCCAGCAGTTTAGCCTTGAGGAGCGGGAGGGCGACAGATACGCAGTATTTT
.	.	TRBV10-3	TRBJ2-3	CAIRGIQGTSTDTQYF	TGTGCCATCAGGGGAATACAGGGGACTAGCACAGATACGCAGTATTTT